Below, 14 T cell receptor beta chains from the same sample are listed, as sequenced in a study of technical replicates of blood from several donors. Generated by immunoSEQ multiplex PCR, the TCRdb table keeps only in-frame clones and is missing some. The table shows roughly 60,000 clones, with about 88% occurring only once. The specimen sequenced was PBMCs. These receptors were taken from a human donor in good health. Some clones in this sample may be carry-over from other donors' samples.

The rearrangement uses TRBV11-1 and TRBJ2-1, with 10 bases that match TRBD2. J gave up 7 bases and V 5 bases, and 5 bases lay outside the gene matches. The CDR3 contains 14 residues. Germline V gene lookup returns CDR1 SGHAT and CDR2 FQDESV (reference sequence). DNA of the CDR3: TGTGCCAGCAGCGGGCTAGCGGGAGTTAATGAGCAGTTCTTC. This sequence encodes CASSGLAGVNEQFF.

CDR3 residues: CASSSRDHGGYEQYF. CDR3 nucleotides: TGTGCCAGCAGCTCCCGGGATCACGGGGGGTACGAGCAGTACTTC. This chain uses TRBV5-4 with TRBJ2-7; 7 bases map to TRBD2. Germline V CDR1 and CDR2: SGHNT, YYREEE (reference sequence). The CDR3 runs to 15 residues. Losses at the gene ends were 3 bases for V and 4 bases for J; bases not matched to a gene: 10.

The chain employs TRBV5-4 and TRBJ2-7; 10 nucleotides line up with TRBD1. Germline CDR1 reads SGHNT; CDR2 reads YYREEE (reference sequence). The CDR3 totals 14 residues. V lost 5 bases, J lost 5 bases, and 7 bases stayed unmatched. The CDR3 region is CASRPGQGHDEQYF. The CDR3 DNA reads TGTGCCAGCAGGCCGGGACAGGGGCATGACGAGCAGTACTTC.

The chain uses TRBV15 and TRBJ1-1; maybe TRBD1 (6 bases). The CDR3 is 15 residues long. The germline CDR1 and CDR2 sequences are LNHNV and YYDKDF (reference sequence). Trimming cost V 3 bases and J 1 base, with 12 bases left between them. DNA for the CDR3: TGTGCCACCAGCAGTAACAGGGTAGCGAACACTGAAGCTTTCTTT. This codes for CATSSNRVANTEAFF.

As regards this clone: This sample also contains other DNA sequences that code for the same CDR3. This sequence joins TRBV5-4 and TRBJ2-5; 9 bases fit TRBD1. V shed 4 bases and J 5 bases; nucleotides not matched to a gene: 9. CDR1 is SGHNT and CDR2 is YYREEE in the germline V gene (reference sequence). The CDR3 totals 15 residues. The CDR3 sequence: CASSRPGQGGETQYF. CDR3 nucleotide sequence: TGTGCCAGCAGCCGACCGGGACAGGGAGGGGAGACCCAGTACTTC.

J is TRBJ2-2 and V is TRBV7-9, with 8 bases that match TRBD1. The CDR3 spans 14 residues. J lost 6 bases, V lost 7 bases, and 7 bases had no gene match. Germline CDR1 SEHNR, CDR2 FQNEAQ (reference sequence). The CDR3 bases are TGTGCCAGCACCGGGCAGGGGGCGGCCGGGGAGCTGTTTTTT. This codes for CASTGQGAAGELFF.

The rearrangement links TRBV27 to TRBJ2-2; TRBD2 is a possible D gene (5 bases). The CDR3 is 14 amino acids. V was cut by 6 bases and J by 2 bases, with 10 bases left in between. Germline V gene lookup returns CDR1 MNHEY and CDR2 SMNVEV (reference sequence). This chain's CDR3 is CASSWTFNTGELFF. Here the CDR3 DNA reads TGTGCCAGCAGCTGGACTTTTAACACCGGGGAGCTGTTTTTT.

This clone was detected only once. The V and J genes are TRBV4-2 and TRBJ2-3, with TRBD2 matching over 11 bases. Per the germline V gene, CDR1 is LGHNA and CDR2 is YNFKEQ. Trimming removed 5 bases from V and 4 bases from J; junction bases left unmatched: 8. The CDR3 has 16 amino acids. In DNA, the CDR3 is TGTGCCAGCAGCGATAGCGGGGGGGCCGTAGCAGATACGCAGTATTTT. Protein sequence: CASSDSGGAVADTQYF.

The genes are TRBV4-3 and TRBJ2-5, with 8 positions matching TRBD2. Germline assignment: CDR1 LGHNA and CDR2 YSLEER. J lost 0 bases, V lost 5 bases, and 5 bases had no gene match. This CDR3 has 15 amino acids. This CDR3 is CASSTRLAYQETQYF. In nucleotides, the CDR3 is TGCGCCAGCAGCACTCGACTAGCGTACCAAGAGACCCAGTACTTC.

The genes are TRBV7-7 and TRBJ2-1; maybe TRBD2 (5 bases). There are 14 residues in the CDR3. Germline values: CDR1 SSHAT, CDR2 FNYEAQ (reference sequence). V was cut by 5 bases and J by 3 bases, with 11 bases left in between. The CDR3 DNA is TGTGCCAGCAGCCCCTGGACTGGCTACAATGAGCAGTTCTTC. Translated: CASSPWTGYNEQFF.

V is TRBV6-4 and J is TRBJ2-1, with D possibly matching TRBD2 (5 bases). The CDR3 extends over 14 amino acids. V dropped 3 bases and J dropped 6 bases, with 12 bases sitting between them. Germline V gene data show CDR1 as MRHNA and CDR2 as SNTAGT. DNA for the CDR3: TGTGCCAGCAGTGAAGGACTCGAAGGCAATGAGCAGTTCTTC. This translates into CASSEGLEGNEQFF.

The rearrangement uses TRBV10-3 and TRBJ2-2; D is perhaps TRBD1 (6 bases). The germline V gene encodes CDR1 ENHRY and CDR2 SYGVKD. There are 16 residues in the CDR3. V lost 8 bases and J 4 bases, leaving 20 bases between the germline ends. The DNA of the CDR3 is TGTGCCATCCGCCGTCAGGGGTTCGCGGGCACCGGGGAGCTGTTTTTT. Protein product: CAIRRQGFAGTGELFF.

The gene calls are TRBV7-2 and TRBJ1-2; D not certain. Germline V gene data show CDR1 as SGHTA and CDR2 as FQGNSA. This CDR3 contains 15 residues. Between the trimmed V and J ends, which lost 6 bases and 4 bases, there was a span of 18 bases. The CDR3, as DNA: TGTGCCAGCAGACCCCCAGGTCGGGAAGGCTATGGCTACACCTTC. It translates to CASRPPGREGYGYTF.

The V gene is TRBV13, the J gene TRBJ1-1; 9 bases map to TRBD1. The V and J ends lost 4 bases and 5 bases, in that order; junction bases with no gene match: 8. The CDR3 contains 15 residues. CDR1 and CDR2 from the germline V gene are PRHDT and FYEKMQ (reference sequence). CDR3 in amino acids: CASSSQQGARTEAFF. The CDR3 coding sequence is TGTGCCAGCAGCTCCCAACAGGGGGCGAGGACTGAAGCTTTCTTT.